Below are 5 T cell receptor beta chains sequenced from a single sample in a study of blood T cell repertoires in COVID-19. Libraries were prepared by immunoSEQ multiplex PCR; TCRdb keeps only in-frame clonotypes and omits some of them. The table lists some 130,000 clones, about 80% of them singletons. What was sequenced was peripheral blood. All receptors come from a human donor in a cohort sampled during active COVID-19.

V usage is TRBV27 and J usage is TRBJ1-2; 9 bases are shared with TRBD1. V shed 2 bases and J 1 base; nucleotides not matched to a gene: 2. This CDR3 comprises 15 residues. Germline V gene sequence: CDR1 MNHEY, CDR2 SMNVEV (reference sequence). The CDR3 coding sequence is TGTGCCAGCAGTTTAGGGACAGGGCATAACTATGGCTACACCTTC. Protein sequence: CASSLGTGHNYGYTF.

The V gene is TRBV27, the J gene TRBJ2-7; 7 bases match TRBD1. V lost 5 bases and J lost 2; bases outside the gene matches: 6. This CDR3 is 14 amino acids long. The germline gives CDR1 MNHEY, CDR2 SMNVEV (reference sequence). The CDR3 protein is CASSRRGGPYEQYF. CDR3 coding DNA: TGTGCCAGCAGTCGGAGAGGGGGCCCCTACGAGCAGTACTTC.

The rearrangement joins TRBV2 to TRBJ1-5; possible D gene TRBD1, 5 bases. V lost 4 bases to trimming and J lost 4 bases, with 14 bases between them. The germline gives CDR1 SNHLY, CDR2 FYNNEI. The CDR3 is made up of 15 amino acids. The CDR3 nucleotides are TGTGCCAGCAGTGGGACACCCACTGATAATCAGCCCCAGCATTTT. Its translation is CASSGTPTDNQPQHF.

The gene calls are TRBV6-4 and TRBJ2-7; 9 bases align to TRBD1. The length of the CDR3 is 13 residues. Germline loops: CDR1 MRHNA, CDR2 SNTAGT. Trimming at V came to 4 bases and at J to 4 bases, leaving 2 bases not matched to a gene. CDR3: CASSADRGYEQYF. CDR3 nucleotides: TGTGCCAGCAGTGCGGACAGGGGATACGAGCAGTACTTC.

The chain couples TRBV30 to TRBJ2-7, with a possible D match to TRBD2 (6 bases). Germline V gives CDR1 GTSNPN, CDR2 SVGIG (reference sequence). Trimming stripped 0 bases from V and 6 bases from J, with 9 bases between. The CDR3 is made up of 12 amino acids. As DNA, the CDR3 is TGTGCCTGGAGTGTAACCGGGGGCGAGCAGTACTTC. It translates to CAWSVTGGEQYF.